The TCR beta chain under discussion was sequenced for a study of blood T cell repertoires in COVID-19. Looking at the study overall: Nucleic acid was either cDNA or gDNA, and it came from T cells, B-cell-depleted T cells, or PBMCs.

Those who participated ranged in age from about 18 to 89 years and resided in under 25 US areas. Trimming took 0 bases from V and 6 from J; bases not matched to a gene: 4. This CDR3 comprises 14 residues. CDR1 is LNHNV and CDR2 is YYDKDF in the germline V gene (reference sequence). Clones were sequenced by immunoSEQ multiplex PCR, and TCRdb holds only the in-frame ones, with some missing. Of about 370,000 clones in the sample, roughly nine tenths were seen once. This rearrangement joins TRBV15 to TRBJ2-7, with 8 bases identical to TRBD1. Material: PBMCs or T cells enriched from blood (not recorded which). This TCR derives from a man aged 18 to 30 who had recovered from COVID-19. The CDR3 protein is CATSREGRGLEQYF. DNA of the CDR3: TGTGCCACCAGCAGAGAGGGCAGGGGGCTCGAGCAGTACTTC.